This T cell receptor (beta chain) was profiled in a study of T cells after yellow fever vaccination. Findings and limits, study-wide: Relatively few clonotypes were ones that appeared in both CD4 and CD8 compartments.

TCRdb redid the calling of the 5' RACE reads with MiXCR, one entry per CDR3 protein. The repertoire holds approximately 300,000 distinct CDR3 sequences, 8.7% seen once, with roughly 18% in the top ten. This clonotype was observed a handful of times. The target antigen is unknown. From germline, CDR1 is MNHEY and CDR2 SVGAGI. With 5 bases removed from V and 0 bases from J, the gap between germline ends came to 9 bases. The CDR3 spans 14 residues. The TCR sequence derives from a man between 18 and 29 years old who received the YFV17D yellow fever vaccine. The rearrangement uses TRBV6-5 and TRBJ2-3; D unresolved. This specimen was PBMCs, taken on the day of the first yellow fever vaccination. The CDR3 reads CASSTPGSTDTQYF. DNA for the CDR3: TGTGCCAGCAGTACTCCCGGGAGCACAGATACGCAGTATTTT.